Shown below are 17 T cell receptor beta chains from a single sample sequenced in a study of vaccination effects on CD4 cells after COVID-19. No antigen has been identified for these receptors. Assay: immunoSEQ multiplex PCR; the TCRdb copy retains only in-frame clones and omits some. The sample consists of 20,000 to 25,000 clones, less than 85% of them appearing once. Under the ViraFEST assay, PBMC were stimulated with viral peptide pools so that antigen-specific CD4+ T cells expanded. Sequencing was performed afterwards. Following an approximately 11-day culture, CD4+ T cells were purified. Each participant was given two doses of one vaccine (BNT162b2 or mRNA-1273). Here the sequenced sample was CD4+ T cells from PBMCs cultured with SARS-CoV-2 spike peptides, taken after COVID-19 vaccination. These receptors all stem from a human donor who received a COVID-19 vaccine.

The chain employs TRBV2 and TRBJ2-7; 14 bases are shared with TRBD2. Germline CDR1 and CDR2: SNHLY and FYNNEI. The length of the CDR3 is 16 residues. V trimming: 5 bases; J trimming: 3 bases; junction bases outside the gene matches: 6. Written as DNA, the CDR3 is TGTGCCAGCAGTTCGCTTGGACTAGCGGGAGGCTACGAGCAGTACTTC. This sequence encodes CASSSLGLAGGYEQYF.

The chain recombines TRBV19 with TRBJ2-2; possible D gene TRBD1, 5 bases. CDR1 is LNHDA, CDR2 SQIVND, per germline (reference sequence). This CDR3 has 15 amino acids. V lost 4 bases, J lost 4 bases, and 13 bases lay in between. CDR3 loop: CASSTLGLSTGELFF. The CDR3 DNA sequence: TGTGCCAGTAGTACCTTGGGGCTGAGCACCGGGGAGCTGTTTTTT.

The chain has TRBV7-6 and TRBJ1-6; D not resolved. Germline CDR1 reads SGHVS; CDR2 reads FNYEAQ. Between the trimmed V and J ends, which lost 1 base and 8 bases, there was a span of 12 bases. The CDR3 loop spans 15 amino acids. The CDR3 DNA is TGTGCCAGCAGCTTAGATGCAAGGACTGATTCACCCCTCCACTTT. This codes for CASSLDARTDSPLHF.

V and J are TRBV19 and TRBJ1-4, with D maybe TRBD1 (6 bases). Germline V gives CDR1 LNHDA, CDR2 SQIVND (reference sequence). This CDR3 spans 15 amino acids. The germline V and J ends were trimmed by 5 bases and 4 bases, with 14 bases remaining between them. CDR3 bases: TGTGCCAGTAGTGTCGGACAGCGACTTAATGAAAAACTGTTTTTT. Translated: CASSVGQRLNEKLFF.

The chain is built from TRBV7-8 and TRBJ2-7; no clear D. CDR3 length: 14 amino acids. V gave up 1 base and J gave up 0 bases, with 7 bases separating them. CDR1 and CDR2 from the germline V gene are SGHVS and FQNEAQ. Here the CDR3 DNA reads TGTGCCAGCAGCTTAGAAGGGAACTCCTACGAGCAGTACTTC. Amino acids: CASSLEGNSYEQYF.

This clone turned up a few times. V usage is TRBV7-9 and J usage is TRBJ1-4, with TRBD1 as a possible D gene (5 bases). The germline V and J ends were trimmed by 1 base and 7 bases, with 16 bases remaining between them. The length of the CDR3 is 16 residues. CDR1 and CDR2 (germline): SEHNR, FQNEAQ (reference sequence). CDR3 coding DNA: TGTGCCAGCAGCTTAGTTATTTGGCAGGGAGGTGAAAAACTGTTTTTT. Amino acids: CASSLVIWQGGEKLFF. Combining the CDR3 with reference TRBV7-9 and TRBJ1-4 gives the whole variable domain DTGVSQNPRHKITKRGQNVTFRCDPISEHNRLYWYRQTLGQGPEFLTYFQNEAQLEKSRLLSDRFSAERPKGSFSTLEIQRTEQGDSAMYLCASSLVIWQGGEKLFFGSGTQLSVL.

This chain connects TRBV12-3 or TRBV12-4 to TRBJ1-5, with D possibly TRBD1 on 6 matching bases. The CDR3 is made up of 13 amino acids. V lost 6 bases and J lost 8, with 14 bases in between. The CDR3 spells CASRKQGEEPQHF. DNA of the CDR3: TGTGCCAGCAGGAAACAGGGTGAGGAGCCCCAGCATTTT.

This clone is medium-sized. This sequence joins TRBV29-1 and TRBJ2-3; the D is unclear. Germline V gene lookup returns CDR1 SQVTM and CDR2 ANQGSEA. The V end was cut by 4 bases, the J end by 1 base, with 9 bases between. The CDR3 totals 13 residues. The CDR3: CSVVGVGTDTQYF. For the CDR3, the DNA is TGCAGCGTTGTGGGCGTAGGCACAGATACGCAGTATTTT.

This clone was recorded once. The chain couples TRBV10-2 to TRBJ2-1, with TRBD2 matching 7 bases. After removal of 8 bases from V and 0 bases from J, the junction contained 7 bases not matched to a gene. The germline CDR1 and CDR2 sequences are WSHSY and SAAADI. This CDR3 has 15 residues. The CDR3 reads CASGVSSGSYNEQFF. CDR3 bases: TGCGCCAGCGGAGTATCTAGCGGCTCCTACAATGAGCAGTTCTTC.

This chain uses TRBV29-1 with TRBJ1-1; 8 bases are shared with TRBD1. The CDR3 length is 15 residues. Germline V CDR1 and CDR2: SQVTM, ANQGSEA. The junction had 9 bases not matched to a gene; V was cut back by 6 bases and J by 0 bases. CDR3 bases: TGCAGCGTGAGACAGGGGCCCTTCATGAACACTGAAGCTTTCTTT. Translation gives CSVRQGPFMNTEAFF.

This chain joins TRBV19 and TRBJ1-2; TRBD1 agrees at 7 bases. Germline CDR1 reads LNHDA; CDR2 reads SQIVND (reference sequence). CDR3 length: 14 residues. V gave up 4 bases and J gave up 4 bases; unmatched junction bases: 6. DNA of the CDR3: TGTGCCAGTAGTACGGGACAGAGATTCTATGGCTACACCTTC. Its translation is CASSTGQRFYGYTF.

The CDR3: CASSPPGTPYGYTF. Here the CDR3 DNA reads TGTGCCAGCTCACCACCCGGGACACCCTATGGCTACACCTTC. This chain connects TRBV18 to TRBJ1-2, with a possible D match to TRBD1 (6 bases). There are 14 residues in the CDR3. Germline loops: CDR1 KGHSH, CDR2 LQKENI. Trimming left V 0 bases short and J 4 bases short, with 9 bases between.

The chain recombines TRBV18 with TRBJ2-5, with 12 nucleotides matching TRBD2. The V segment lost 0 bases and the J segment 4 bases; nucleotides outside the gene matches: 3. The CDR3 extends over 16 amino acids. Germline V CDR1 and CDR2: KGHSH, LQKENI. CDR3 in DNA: TGTGCCAGCTCACCACCGAGACTAGCGGGAGTAGAGACCCAGTACTTC. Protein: CASSPPRLAGVETQYF.

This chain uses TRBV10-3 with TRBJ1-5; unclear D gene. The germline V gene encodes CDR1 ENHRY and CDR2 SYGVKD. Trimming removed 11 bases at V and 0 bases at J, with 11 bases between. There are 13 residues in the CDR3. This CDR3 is CAAHENSNQPQHF. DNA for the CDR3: TGTGCCGCCCACGAAAATAGCAATCAGCCCCAGCATTTT.

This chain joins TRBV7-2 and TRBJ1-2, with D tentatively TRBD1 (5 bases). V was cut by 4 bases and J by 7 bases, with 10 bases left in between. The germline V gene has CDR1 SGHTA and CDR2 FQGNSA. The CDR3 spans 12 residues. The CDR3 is CASSSPGLGYTF. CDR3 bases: TGTGCCAGCAGCTCCCCAGGGCTTGGCTACACCTTC.

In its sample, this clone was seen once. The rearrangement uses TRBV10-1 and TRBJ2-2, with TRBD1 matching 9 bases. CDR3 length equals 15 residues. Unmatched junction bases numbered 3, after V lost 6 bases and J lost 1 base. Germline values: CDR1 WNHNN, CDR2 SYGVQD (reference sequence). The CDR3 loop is CASSQTGGNTGELFF. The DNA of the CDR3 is TGCGCCAGCAGCCAGACAGGGGGGAACACCGGGGAGCTGTTTTTT.

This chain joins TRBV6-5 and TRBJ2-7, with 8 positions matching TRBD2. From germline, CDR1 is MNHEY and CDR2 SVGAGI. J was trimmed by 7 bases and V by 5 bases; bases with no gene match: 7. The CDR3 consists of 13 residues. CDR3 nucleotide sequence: TGTGCCAGCAGTCGCTCCGGGACTAGAGAGCAGTACTTC. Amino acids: CASSRSGTREQYF.